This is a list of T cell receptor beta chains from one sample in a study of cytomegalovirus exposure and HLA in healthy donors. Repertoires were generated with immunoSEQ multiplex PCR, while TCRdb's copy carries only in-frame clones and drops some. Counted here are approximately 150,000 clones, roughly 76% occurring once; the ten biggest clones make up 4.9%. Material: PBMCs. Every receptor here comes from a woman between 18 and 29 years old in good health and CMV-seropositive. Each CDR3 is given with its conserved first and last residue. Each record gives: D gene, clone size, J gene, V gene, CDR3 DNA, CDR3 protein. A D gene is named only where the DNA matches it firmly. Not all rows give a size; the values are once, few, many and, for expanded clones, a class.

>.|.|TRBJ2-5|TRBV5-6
TGTGCCAGCAGCCACTATGGACAGAACAGACCAGAGACCCAGTACTTC
CASSHYGQNRPETQYF
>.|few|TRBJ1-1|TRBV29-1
TGCAGCTATTCTACCCCGGGAGACCTGAACACTGAAGCTTTCTTT
CSYSTPGDLNTEAFF
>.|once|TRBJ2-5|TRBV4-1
TGCGCCAGCAGCCAAGATATAGAAGAGACCCAGTACTTC
CASSQDIEETQYF
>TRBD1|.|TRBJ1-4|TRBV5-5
TGTGCCAGCAGCTTAAGTCGGGACAGTGGTAATGAAAAACTGTTTTTT
CASSLSRDSGNEKLFF
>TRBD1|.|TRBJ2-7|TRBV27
TGTGCCAGCAGTTTATTGGGGACAGTCAACTACGAGCAGTACTTC
CASSLLGTVNYEQYF
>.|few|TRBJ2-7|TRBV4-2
TGTGCCAGCAGCCAAGACTACCGCGGGACCACCTACGAGCAGTACTTC
CASSQDYRGTTYEQYF
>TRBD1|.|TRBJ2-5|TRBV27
TGTGCCAGCAGACGTGACAGGGAAGAGACCCAGTACTTC
CASRRDREETQYF
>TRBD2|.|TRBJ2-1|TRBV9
TGTGCCAGCAGCGTAGGAGTAGGTCTAGCGGGGGGTAATGAGCAGTTCTTC
CASSVGVGLAGGNEQFF
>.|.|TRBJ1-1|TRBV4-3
TGCGCCAGCAGCCAAGATGCCCTAGGGGTAGTGTACCCCCTCGCCACTGAAGCTTTCTTT
CASSQDALGVVYPLATEAFF
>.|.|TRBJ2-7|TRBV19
TGTGCCAGTAGTCCGCAGGTGAACTCCTACGAGCAGTACTTC
CASSPQVNSYEQYF
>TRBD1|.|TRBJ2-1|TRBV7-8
TGTGCCAGCAGCTTAGTAACGTCCCTCCAATTTTACAGGGGAGTCTCCTACAATGAGCAGTTCTTC
CASSLVTSLQFYRGVSYNEQFF
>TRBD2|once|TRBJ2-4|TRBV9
TGTGCCAGCAGCGTAGGGGGGGGTAACAGTCAGTACTTC
CASSVGGGNSQYF
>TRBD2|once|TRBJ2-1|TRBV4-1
TGCGCCAGCAGCCAAGTAGCGGGGGGATCCTACAATGAGCAGTTCTTC
CASSQVAGGSYNEQFF
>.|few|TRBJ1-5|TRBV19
TGTGCCAGTAGTATGGGTAGGACAGCCGTTCCTAGCAATCAGCCCCAGCATTTT
CASSMGRTAVPSNQPQHF
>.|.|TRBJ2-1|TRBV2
TGTGCCAGCAGGCTACAGGGTCCGGGCTACAATGAGCAGTTCTTC
CASRLQGPGYNEQFF